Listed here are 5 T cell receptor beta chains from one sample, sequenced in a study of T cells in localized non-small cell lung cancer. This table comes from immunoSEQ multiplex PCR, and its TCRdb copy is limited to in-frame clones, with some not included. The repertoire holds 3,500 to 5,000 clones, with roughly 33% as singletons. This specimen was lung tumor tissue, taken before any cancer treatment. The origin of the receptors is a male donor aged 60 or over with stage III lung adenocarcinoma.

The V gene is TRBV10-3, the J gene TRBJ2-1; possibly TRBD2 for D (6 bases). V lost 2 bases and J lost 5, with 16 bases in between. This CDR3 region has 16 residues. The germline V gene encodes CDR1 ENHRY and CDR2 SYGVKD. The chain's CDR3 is CAISEPGWDLHNEQFF. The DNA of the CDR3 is TGTGCCATCAGTGAGCCCGGGTGGGACTTGCACAATGAGCAGTTCTTC.

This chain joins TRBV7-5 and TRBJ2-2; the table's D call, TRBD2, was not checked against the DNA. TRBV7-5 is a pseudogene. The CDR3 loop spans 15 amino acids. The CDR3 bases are TGTGCCAGCAGCTTTAGGGGAGGAGACACCGGGGAGCTGTTTTTT. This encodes CASSFRGGDTGELFF.

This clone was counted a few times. CDR3 amino acids: CASGEGGSGANVLTF. In nucleotides, the CDR3 is TGTGCCAGCGGAGAAGGCGGGTCTGGGGCCAACGTCCTGACTTTC. The chain uses TRBV9 and TRBJ2-6; the D gene is possibly TRBD2 (5 bases). V was pared by 7 bases and J by 1 base, with 12 bases between. CDR1 is SGDLS and CDR2 is YYNGEE in the germline V gene. The CDR3 is 15 amino acids. Based on the CDR3 plus reference TRBV9 and TRBJ2-6, the full variable domain is DSGVTQTPKHLITATGQRVTLRCSPRSGDLSVYWYQQSLDQGLQFLIQYYNGEERAKGNILERFSAQQFPDLHSELNLSSLELGDSALYFCASGEGGSGANVLTFGAGSRLTVL.

The CDR3, as DNA: TGTGCCAGCACCCCGACTAGCGGGGGATATGGTGAGCAGTTCTTC. It yields the protein CASTPTSGGYGEQFF. The V call is TRBV11-3, the J call TRBJ2-1; TRBD2 agrees at 12 bases. Per germline, CDR1 SGHNT and CDR2 YENEEA. The CDR3 is made up of 15 amino acids. Losses at the gene ends were 7 bases for V and 9 bases for J; bases not matched to a gene: 10.

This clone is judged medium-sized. CDR3 sequence reads: CASSFRGASTDTQYF. CDR3 DNA sequence: TGTGCCAGCAGTTTCAGGGGGGCCTCCACAGATACGCAGTATTTT. The rearrangement links TRBV6-8 to TRBJ2-3; D is perhaps TRBD1 (7 bases). The germline V gene has CDR1 MNHGY and CDR2 SAAAGT. V lost 4 bases and J lost 2, with 13 bases in between. There are 15 residues in the CDR3.